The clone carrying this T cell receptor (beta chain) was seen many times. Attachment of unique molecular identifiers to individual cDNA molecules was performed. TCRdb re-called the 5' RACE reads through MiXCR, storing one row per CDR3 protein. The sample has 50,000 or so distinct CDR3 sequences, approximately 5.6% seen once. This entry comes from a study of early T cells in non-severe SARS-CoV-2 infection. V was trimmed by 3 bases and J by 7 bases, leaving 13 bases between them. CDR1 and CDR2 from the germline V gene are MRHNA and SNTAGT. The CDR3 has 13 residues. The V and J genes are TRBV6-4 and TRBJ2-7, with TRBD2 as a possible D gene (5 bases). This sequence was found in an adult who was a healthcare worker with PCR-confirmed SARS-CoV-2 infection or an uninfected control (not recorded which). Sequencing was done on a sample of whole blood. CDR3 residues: CASSDTSTGEQYF. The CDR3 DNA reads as TGTGCCAGCAGTGATACATCCACGGGGGAGCAGTACTTC.